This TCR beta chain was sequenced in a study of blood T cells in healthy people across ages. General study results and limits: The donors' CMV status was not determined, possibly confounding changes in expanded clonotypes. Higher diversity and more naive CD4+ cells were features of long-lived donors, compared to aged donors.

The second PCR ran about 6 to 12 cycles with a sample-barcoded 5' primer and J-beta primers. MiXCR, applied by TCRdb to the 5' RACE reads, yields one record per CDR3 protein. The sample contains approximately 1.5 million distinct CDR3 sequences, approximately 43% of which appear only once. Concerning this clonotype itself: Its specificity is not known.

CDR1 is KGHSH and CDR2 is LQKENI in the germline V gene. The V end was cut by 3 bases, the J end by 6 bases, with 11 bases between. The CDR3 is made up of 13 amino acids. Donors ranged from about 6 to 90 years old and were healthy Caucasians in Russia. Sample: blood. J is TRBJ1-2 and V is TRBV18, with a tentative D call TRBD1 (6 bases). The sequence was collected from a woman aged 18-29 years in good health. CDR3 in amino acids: CASSPNREDGYTF. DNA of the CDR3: TGTGCCAGCTCACCGAACAGGGAGGATGGCTACACCTTC.